Sequencing of this T cell receptor (beta chain) was carried out in a study of cytomegalovirus exposure and HLA in healthy donors. Study at large: The Caucasian-associated ancestry cluster held roughly 78% of roughly 370 genotyped donors.

CDR1 and CDR2 from the germline V gene are SGHAT and FQNNGV. Trimming removed 4 bases from V and 5 bases from J; junction bases left unmatched: 5. This CDR3 has 14 residues. Study results and caveats: TCR association rates varied by HLA locus in a later analysis, with DRB1 highest and HLA-C lowest. The classifier, whose performance was assessed in both the original and validation cohorts, reportedly diagnosed cytomegalovirus status with high specificity and sensitivity. Prediction of most subjects' HLA-A and HLA-B alleles by TCR beta sequences was reportedly accurate.

PCR involved 60 Vbeta and 13 Jbeta primers. The method was immunoSEQ multiplex PCR; TCRdb's version includes in-frame clones alone and lacks a portion of them. The profile shows 120,000 to 150,000 clones, about four fifths of them singletons. As regards this clone: Antigen specificity is unknown.

The sequence derives from a male donor in good health and CMV-seronegative. The chain combines TRBV11-2 with TRBJ2-5; TRBD1 matches 9 bases. Material: PBMCs. In nucleotides, the CDR3 is TGTGCCAGCAGCTCCACAGGGGGCGGTGAGACCCAGTACTTC. Encoded protein: CASSSTGGGETQYF.